This T cell receptor beta chain was profiled in a study of blood T cells in healthy people across ages. Whole-study findings and limits: When set beside aged donors, long-lived donors presented more naive CD4+ cells and higher diversity. Estimates drawn from one million T cells were deemed to understate diversity.

The ends were cut back, 2 bases at V and 5 bases at J, with 8 bases in the middle. Looked up from germline, CDR1 is SGHTS and CDR2 is YDEGEE. The CDR3 spans 13 residues. Primers used in a second PCR of roughly 6 to 12 cycles were a sample-barcoded 5' primer and a J-beta primer mix. A single record per CDR3 protein comes from TCRdb applying MiXCR to the 5' RACE reads. The table records some 800,000 distinct CDR3 sequences, approximately 44% of them present only once. There are a few counts of this clonotype. Its antigen remains unknown. The TCR was taken from a man in his sixties in good health. This chain joins TRBV5-8 and TRBJ1-5; D gene uncertain. The sequenced material came from blood. CDR3 in amino acids: CASSFEADQPQHF. In DNA form, the CDR3 reads TGTGCCAGCAGCTTCGAAGCAGATCAGCCCCAGCATTTT.